This TCR beta chain was documented in a study of shared clonotypes between healthy human individuals. The overall study: Researchers drew samples from a couple of women and a few men aged 18 to 49. Study findings and constraints: Donor scarcity curtailed the genetic and exposure-history diversity represented herein.

Germline V gives CDR1 SGHRS, CDR2 YFSETQ. The trim removed 0 bases at V and 4 bases at J, leaving 16 bases unmatched. The CDR3 sequence is 18 residues long. Concerning this clone itself: Its antigen is unidentified.

Cells designated naive CD8 were CD45RO-negative and were positively selected for CCR7, with terminally differentiated effector memory CD45RA+ cells excluded. Each sample came from a Caucasian adult donor living in Nashville, Tennessee. Profiled with immunoSEQ multiplex PCR; TCRdb holds only in-frame clones, not every one. The sample has more than 500,000 clones; approximately 95% are singletons. The chain is built from TRBV5-1 and TRBJ2-7, with 7 bases matching TRBD2. Material: naive CD8+ T cells sorted from blood. The receptor's source is a woman in her twenties or thirties in good health. DNA of the CDR3: TGCGCCAGCAGCTTGGGGGCCCACCTCCGGGACTATTCTTACGAGCAGTACTTC. The encoded protein is CASSLGAHLRDYSYEQYF.